Each of the 25 T cell receptor beta chains below was sequenced from the same sample in a study of shared clonotypes between healthy human individuals. The assay was immunoSEQ multiplex PCR, and TCRdb's table has in-frame clones only and misses some. The repertoire includes fewer than 500,000 clones, 60% to 80% of them detected once, and under 15% sits in the top ten. Source material: PBMCs. Receptor source: a woman in her 40s in good health. Some clones in this sample may be carry-over from other donors' samples.

About this clone: A far larger clone is off by one base, so a read error is likely. The chain couples TRBV6-1 to TRBJ2-7; 7 bases align to TRBD1. The CDR3 consists of 15 residues. The ends lost 4 bases at V and 5 bases at J; junction bases unmatched: 11. Germline CDR1 is MNHNS and CDR2 is SASEGT. For the CDR3, the DNA is TGTGCCAGCAGTGCCACAGGGGAAGGACCTAACGAGCAGTACTTC. It yields the protein CASSATGEGPNEQYF.

This clone has a single count. The chain links TRBV10-2 to TRBJ2-7; unclear D gene. Trimming shortened V by 2 bases and J by 1 base, and 6 bases separated the two germline ends. The CDR3 length is 13 residues. Germline values: CDR1 WSHSY, CDR2 SAAADI. As DNA, the CDR3 is TGCGCCAGCAGTGAGAGTTATTCCTACGAGCAGTACTTC. This codes for CASSESYSYEQYF.

This clone appeared a few times. V and J are TRBV11-2 and TRBJ1-1; 11 nucleotides line up with TRBD1. V lost 3 bases and J lost 4; bases outside the gene matches: 1. Germline CDR1 reads SGHAT; CDR2 reads FQNNGV. The CDR3 contains 14 residues. DNA for the CDR3: TGTGCCAGCAGCTTTGGACAGGGGGCCACTGAAGCTTTCTTT. It is translated as CASSFGQGATEAFF.

This rearrangement joins TRBV7-2 to TRBJ2-4; 12 bases are shared with TRBD1. CDR1 SGHTA and CDR2 FQGNSA come from the germline V gene. The CDR3 is made up of 17 amino acids. Trimming removed 5 bases from V and 3 bases from J; junction bases left unmatched: 8. The CDR3 here is CASSLTGTGGVKNIQYF. DNA of the CDR3: TGTGCCAGCAGCCTAACCGGGACAGGGGGCGTCAAAAACATTCAGTACTTC. The variable domain in full, completed from reference TRBV7-2 and TRBJ2-4, reads GAGVSQSPSNKVTEKGKDVELRCDPISGHTALYWYRQSLGQGLEFLIYFQGNSAPDKSGLPSDRFSAERTGGSVSTLTIQRTQQEDSAVYLCASSLTGTGGVKNIQYFGAGTRLSVL.

This chain uses TRBV7-3 with TRBJ1-5; the D gene is possibly TRBD1 (5 bases). V was trimmed by 5 bases and J by 7 bases, leaving 12 bases between them. The CDR3 is 13 amino acids. Germline lookup yields CDR1 SGHTA and CDR2 FQGTGA. CDR3 amino acids: CASSRTGDQPQHF. DNA of the CDR3: TGTGCCAGCAGCCGTACGGGGGACCAGCCCCAGCATTTT.

The rearrangement joins TRBV5-8 to TRBJ2-1; TRBD1 agrees at 8 bases. The germline gives CDR1 SGHTS, CDR2 YDEGEE. The CDR3 extends over 16 amino acids. V was clipped by 0 bases and J by 7 bases; unmatched bases: 9. The CDR3 loop reads CASSLARTGPSNEQFF. The CDR3 region has the DNA TGTGCCAGCAGCTTGGCCCGGACAGGGCCCTCAAATGAGCAGTTCTTC. The whole variable domain, remainder taken from reference TRBV5-8 and TRBJ2-1, is EAGVTQSPTHLIKTRGQQATLRCSPISGHTSVYWYQQALGLGLQFLLWYDEGEERNRGNFPPRFSGRQFPNYSSELNVNALELEDSALYLCASSLARTGPSNEQFFGPGTRLTVL.

V gene TRBV15 combines with J gene TRBJ2-7; D might be TRBD2 (5 bases). The germline V and J ends were trimmed by 1 base and 5 bases, with 12 bases remaining between them. From germline, CDR1 is LNHNV and CDR2 YYDKDF (reference sequence). This CDR3 region has 14 residues. CDR3 region: CATSRVRVWNEQYF. In nucleotides, the CDR3 is TGTGCCACCAGCAGAGTGAGGGTCTGGAACGAGCAGTACTTC.

This sequence joins TRBV6-6 and TRBJ2-1, with 9 bases aligning to TRBD1. V gave up 6 bases and J gave up 7 bases; unmatched junction bases: 10. CDR1 and CDR2 from the germline V gene are MNHNY and SVGAGI (reference sequence). CDR3 size: 15 residues. CDR3 residues: CASSPGTGFFNEQFF. The CDR3, as DNA: TGTGCCAGCAGCCCAGGGACAGGGTTCTTTAATGAGCAGTTCTTC.

This clone was picked up one time. The chain links TRBV27 to TRBJ2-2; D is uncertain. The V gene lost 3 bases and the J gene lost 0 bases, with 8 bases spanning the gap. From germline, CDR1 is MNHEY and CDR2 SMNVEV (reference sequence). This CDR3 has 15 amino acids. The CDR3 DNA reads as TGTGCCAGCAGTTTCTCGCGGTCGAACACCGGGGAGCTGTTTTTT. Translation gives CASSFSRSNTGELFF.

This clone was seen only a few times. V and J are TRBV18 and TRBJ2-7, with D unresolved. Between the trimmed V and J ends, which lost 1 base and 6 bases, there was a span of 7 bases. The CDR3 contains 12 residues. The germline V gene has CDR1 KGHSH and CDR2 LQKENI. This chain's CDR3 is CASSPRPSEQYF. The CDR3 DNA follows: TGTGCCAGCTCACCACGCCCATCCGAGCAGTACTTC.

V and J are TRBV2 and TRBJ2-7, with 7 bases matching TRBD2. V was pared by 5 bases and J by 0 bases, with 4 bases of the junction left unmatched. CDR3 size: 14 residues. Per the germline V gene, CDR1 is SNHLY and CDR2 is FYNNEI. The CDR3 DNA reads TGTGCCAGCAGTACCGGGAGGCCCTCCTACGAGCAGTACTTC. Translated: CASSTGRPSYEQYF.

The chain uses TRBV7-9 and TRBJ2-2, with D perhaps TRBD1 or TRBD2 (6 bases each). The CDR3 runs 18 residues. Looked up from germline, CDR1 is SEHNR and CDR2 is FQNEAQ (reference sequence). The V gene lost 5 bases and the J gene lost 3 bases, with 22 bases spanning the gap. The CDR3 DNA reads as TGTGCCAGCAGCCGCACAGGTCGGGGGCGAGGGGACACCGGGGAGCTGTTTTTT. This gives the protein CASSRTGRGRGDTGELFF.

The V and J genes are TRBV10-1 and TRBJ2-1; 12 bases match TRBD1. The V segment lost 4 bases and the J segment 5 bases; nucleotides outside the gene matches: 3. The CDR3 spans 15 residues. From germline, CDR1 is WNHNN and CDR2 SYGVQD (reference sequence). CDR3 in DNA: TGCGCCAGCAGTGGGGACAGGGGGCAGGACAATGAGCAGTTCTTC. It yields the protein CASSGDRGQDNEQFF.

This clone appeared a few times. This chain links TRBV5-5 with TRBJ1-2; 7 positions match TRBD1. The CDR3 consists of 14 residues. The V segment lost 4 bases and the J segment 6 bases; nucleotides outside the gene matches: 9. Germline loops: CDR1 SGHKS, CDR2 YYEKEE (reference sequence). CDR3 coding DNA: TGTGCCAGCAGCCCCGGGAGGGGGCTACATGGCTACACCTTC. Translating gives CASSPGRGLHGYTF.

The sample holds a few counts of this clone. V usage is TRBV27 and J usage is TRBJ2-2, with TRBD2 matching 8 bases. Germline CDR1 MNHEY, CDR2 SMNVEV (reference sequence). V was clipped by 1 base and J by 3 bases; unmatched bases: 4. The CDR3 contains 16 residues. In DNA form, the CDR3 reads TGTGCCAGCAGTTTATTTAGCGGGACGGACACCGGGGAGCTGTTTTTT. Protein product: CASSLFSGTDTGELFF.

V usage is TRBV7-2 and J usage is TRBJ2-5; 7 bases match TRBD1. V lost 3 bases to trimming and J lost 5 bases; unmatched junction nucleotides: 6. The CDR3 totals 14 residues. Per germline, CDR1 SGHTA and CDR2 FQGNSA. The CDR3 DNA reads TGTGCCAGCAGCTTGGCCGGGACAGCTGAGACCCAGTACTTC. This encodes CASSLAGTAETQYF. The full variable domain, completed using reference TRBV7-2 and TRBJ2-5, is GAGVSQSPSNKVTEKGKDVELRCDPISGHTALYWYRQSLGQGLEFLIYFQGNSAPDKSGLPSDRFSAERTGGSVSTLTIQRTQQEDSAVYLCASSLAGTAETQYFGPGTRLLVL.

The rearrangement links TRBV15 to TRBJ2-2; TRBD2 might be the D (5 bases). With 0 bases removed from V and 5 bases from J, the gap between germline ends came to 7 bases. Germline loops: CDR1 LNHNV, CDR2 YYDKDF (reference sequence). The CDR3 runs 14 residues. CDR3 DNA: TGTGCCACCAGCAGAGACCCGGGGACCGGGGAGCTGTTTTTT. Amino acid sequence: CATSRDPGTGELFF.

V and J are TRBV10-3 and TRBJ2-5; 9 positions agree with TRBD1. From germline, CDR1 is ENHRY and CDR2 SYGVKD. There are 15 residues in the CDR3. The V and J ends lost 2 bases and 6 bases, in that order; junction bases with no gene match: 7. As DNA, the CDR3 is TGTGCCATCAGTGAGACTACGGGACAGGGACAGACCCAGTACTTC. This sequence encodes CAISETTGQGQTQYF.

CDR3 DNA sequence: TGCAGCGTCTCACTAGCGGGAGGCTCCTACAATGAGCAGTTCTTC. Its translation: CSVSLAGGSYNEQFF. J is TRBJ2-1 and V is TRBV29-1, with TRBD2 identical over 12 bases. The V segment lost 6 bases and the J segment 0 bases; nucleotides outside the gene matches: 3. In germline, CDR1 is SQVTM, CDR2 ANQGSEA. The CDR3 contains 15 residues.

The CDR3 DNA is TGCAGCGTTGCCCGAAACGGACTAGCGGTACGGTACGAGCAGTACTTC. Translating gives CSVARNGLAVRYEQYF. The chain links TRBV29-1 to TRBJ2-5; 10 bases fit TRBD2. TRBJ2-7 explains the end of the DNA better; the J call may be wrong. This CDR3 comprises 16 residues. The V gene's germline CDR1 is SQVTM and CDR2 ANQGSEA.

This clone has only one observation. The chain recombines TRBV5-1 with TRBJ2-2; the match to TRBD1 covers 8 bases. Germline CDR1 SGHRS, CDR2 YFSETQ. CDR3 size: 15 residues. Trimming at V came to 3 bases and at J to 2 bases, leaving 3 bases not matched to a gene. CDR3 residues: CASSSTGDNTGELFF. The CDR3 region has the DNA TGCGCCAGCAGCTCGACAGGGGATAACACCGGGGAGCTGTTTTTT.

The gene calls are TRBV7-3 and TRBJ2-2, with 7 bases identical to TRBD1. Germline CDR1 SGHTA, CDR2 FQGTGA. After removal of 5 bases from V and 4 bases from J, the junction contained 10 bases not matched to a gene. The CDR3 has 16 amino acids. CDR3: CASSPYGGQLTGELFF. The CDR3 coding sequence is TGTGCCAGCAGCCCGTATGGGGGACAGCTCACCGGGGAGCTGTTTTTT. The complete variable domain, with remaining parts taken from reference TRBV7-3 and TRBJ2-2, reads GAGVSQTPSNKVTEKGKYVELRCDPISGHTALYWYRQSLGQGPEFLIYFQGTGAADDSGLPNDRFFAVRPEGSVSTLKIQRTERGDSAVYLCASSPYGGQLTGELFFGEGSRLTVL.

The chain recombines TRBV18 with TRBJ1-1; TRBD1 might be the D (6 bases). Looked up from germline, CDR1 is KGHSH and CDR2 is LQKENI. The CDR3 contains 15 residues. V was shortened by 0 bases and J by 3 bases, with 11 bases between the two germline ends. CDR3 nucleotides: TGTGCCAGCTCACCACCGTCCGGGGGCCACACTGAAGCTTTCTTT. Its translation: CASSPPSGGHTEAFF. Based on the CDR3 plus reference TRBV18 and TRBJ1-1, the full variable domain is NAGVMQNPRHLVRRRGQEARLRCSPMKGHSHVYWYRQLPEEGLKFMVYLQKENIIDESGMPKERFSAEFPKEGPSILRIQQVVRGDSAAYFCASSPPSGGHTEAFFGQGTRLTVV.

At least ten counts were recorded for this clone. The V and J genes are TRBV6-5 and TRBJ2-5; the D gene is possibly TRBD2 (7 bases). The CDR3 has 16 residues. V dropped 3 bases and J dropped 3 bases, with 17 bases sitting between them. CDR1 is MNHEY and CDR2 is SVGAGI in the germline V gene. CDR3 protein: CASSYKGGGYEETQYF. In DNA form, the CDR3 reads TGTGCCAGCAGTTATAAGGGGGGGGGATATGAAGAGACCCAGTACTTC.

J is TRBJ1-2 and V is TRBV6-5, with a possible D match to TRBD1 (5 bases). Germline CDR1 reads MNHEY; CDR2 reads SVGAGI. The CDR3 is 15 amino acids. The V end was cut by 6 bases, the J end by 2 bases, with 16 bases between. In DNA, the CDR3 is TGTGCCAGCAGCGTTCTGGGGGATCCCAACTATGGCTACACCTTC. It is translated as CASSVLGDPNYGYTF.